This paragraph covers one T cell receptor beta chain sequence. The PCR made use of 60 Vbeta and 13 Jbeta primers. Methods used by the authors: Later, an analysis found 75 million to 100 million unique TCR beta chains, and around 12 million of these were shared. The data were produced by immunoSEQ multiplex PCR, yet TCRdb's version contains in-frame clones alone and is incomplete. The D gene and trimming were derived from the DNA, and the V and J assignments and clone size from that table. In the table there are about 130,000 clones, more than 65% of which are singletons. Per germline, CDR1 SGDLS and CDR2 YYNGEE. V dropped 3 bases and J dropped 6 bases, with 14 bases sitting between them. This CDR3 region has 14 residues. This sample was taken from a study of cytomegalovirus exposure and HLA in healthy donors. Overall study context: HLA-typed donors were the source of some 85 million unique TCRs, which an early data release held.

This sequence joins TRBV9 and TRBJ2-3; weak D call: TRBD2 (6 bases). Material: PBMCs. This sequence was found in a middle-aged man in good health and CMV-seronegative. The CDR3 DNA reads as TGTGCCAGCAGCGCCCACTCCCGGGGGGATACGCAGTATTTT. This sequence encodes CASSAHSRGDTQYF.